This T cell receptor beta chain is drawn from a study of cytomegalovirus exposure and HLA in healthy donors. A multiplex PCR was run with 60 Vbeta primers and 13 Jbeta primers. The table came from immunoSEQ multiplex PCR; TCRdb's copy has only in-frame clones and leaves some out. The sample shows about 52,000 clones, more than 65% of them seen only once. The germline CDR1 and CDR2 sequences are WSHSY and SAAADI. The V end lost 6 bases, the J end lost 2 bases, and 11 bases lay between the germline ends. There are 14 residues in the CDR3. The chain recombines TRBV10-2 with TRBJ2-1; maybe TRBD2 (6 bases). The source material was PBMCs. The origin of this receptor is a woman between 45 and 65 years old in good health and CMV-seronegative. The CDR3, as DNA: TGCGCCAGCAGAGGAGCGGGTCCCTACAATGAGCAGTTCTTC. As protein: CASRGAGPYNEQFF.